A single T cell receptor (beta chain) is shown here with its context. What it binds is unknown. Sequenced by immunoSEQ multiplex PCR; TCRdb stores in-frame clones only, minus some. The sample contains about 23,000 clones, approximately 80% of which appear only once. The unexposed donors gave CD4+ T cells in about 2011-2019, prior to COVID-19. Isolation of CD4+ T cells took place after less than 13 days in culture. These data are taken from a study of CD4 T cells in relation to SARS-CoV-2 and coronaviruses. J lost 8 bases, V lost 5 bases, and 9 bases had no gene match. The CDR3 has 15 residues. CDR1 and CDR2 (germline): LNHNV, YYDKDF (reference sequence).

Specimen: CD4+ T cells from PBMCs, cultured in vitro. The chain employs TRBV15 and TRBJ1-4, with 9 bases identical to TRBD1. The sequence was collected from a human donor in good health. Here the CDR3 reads CATSRPGQGNEKLFF. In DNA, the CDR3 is TGTGCCACCAGCCGCCCGGGACAGGGAAACGAAAAACTGTTTTTT. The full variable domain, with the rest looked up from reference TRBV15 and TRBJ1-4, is DAMVIQNPRYQVTQFGKPVTLSCSQTLNHNVMYWYQQKSSQAPKLLFHYYDKDFNNEADTPDNFQSRRPNTSFCFLDIRSPGLGDTAMYLCATSRPGQGNEKLFFGSGTQLSVL.